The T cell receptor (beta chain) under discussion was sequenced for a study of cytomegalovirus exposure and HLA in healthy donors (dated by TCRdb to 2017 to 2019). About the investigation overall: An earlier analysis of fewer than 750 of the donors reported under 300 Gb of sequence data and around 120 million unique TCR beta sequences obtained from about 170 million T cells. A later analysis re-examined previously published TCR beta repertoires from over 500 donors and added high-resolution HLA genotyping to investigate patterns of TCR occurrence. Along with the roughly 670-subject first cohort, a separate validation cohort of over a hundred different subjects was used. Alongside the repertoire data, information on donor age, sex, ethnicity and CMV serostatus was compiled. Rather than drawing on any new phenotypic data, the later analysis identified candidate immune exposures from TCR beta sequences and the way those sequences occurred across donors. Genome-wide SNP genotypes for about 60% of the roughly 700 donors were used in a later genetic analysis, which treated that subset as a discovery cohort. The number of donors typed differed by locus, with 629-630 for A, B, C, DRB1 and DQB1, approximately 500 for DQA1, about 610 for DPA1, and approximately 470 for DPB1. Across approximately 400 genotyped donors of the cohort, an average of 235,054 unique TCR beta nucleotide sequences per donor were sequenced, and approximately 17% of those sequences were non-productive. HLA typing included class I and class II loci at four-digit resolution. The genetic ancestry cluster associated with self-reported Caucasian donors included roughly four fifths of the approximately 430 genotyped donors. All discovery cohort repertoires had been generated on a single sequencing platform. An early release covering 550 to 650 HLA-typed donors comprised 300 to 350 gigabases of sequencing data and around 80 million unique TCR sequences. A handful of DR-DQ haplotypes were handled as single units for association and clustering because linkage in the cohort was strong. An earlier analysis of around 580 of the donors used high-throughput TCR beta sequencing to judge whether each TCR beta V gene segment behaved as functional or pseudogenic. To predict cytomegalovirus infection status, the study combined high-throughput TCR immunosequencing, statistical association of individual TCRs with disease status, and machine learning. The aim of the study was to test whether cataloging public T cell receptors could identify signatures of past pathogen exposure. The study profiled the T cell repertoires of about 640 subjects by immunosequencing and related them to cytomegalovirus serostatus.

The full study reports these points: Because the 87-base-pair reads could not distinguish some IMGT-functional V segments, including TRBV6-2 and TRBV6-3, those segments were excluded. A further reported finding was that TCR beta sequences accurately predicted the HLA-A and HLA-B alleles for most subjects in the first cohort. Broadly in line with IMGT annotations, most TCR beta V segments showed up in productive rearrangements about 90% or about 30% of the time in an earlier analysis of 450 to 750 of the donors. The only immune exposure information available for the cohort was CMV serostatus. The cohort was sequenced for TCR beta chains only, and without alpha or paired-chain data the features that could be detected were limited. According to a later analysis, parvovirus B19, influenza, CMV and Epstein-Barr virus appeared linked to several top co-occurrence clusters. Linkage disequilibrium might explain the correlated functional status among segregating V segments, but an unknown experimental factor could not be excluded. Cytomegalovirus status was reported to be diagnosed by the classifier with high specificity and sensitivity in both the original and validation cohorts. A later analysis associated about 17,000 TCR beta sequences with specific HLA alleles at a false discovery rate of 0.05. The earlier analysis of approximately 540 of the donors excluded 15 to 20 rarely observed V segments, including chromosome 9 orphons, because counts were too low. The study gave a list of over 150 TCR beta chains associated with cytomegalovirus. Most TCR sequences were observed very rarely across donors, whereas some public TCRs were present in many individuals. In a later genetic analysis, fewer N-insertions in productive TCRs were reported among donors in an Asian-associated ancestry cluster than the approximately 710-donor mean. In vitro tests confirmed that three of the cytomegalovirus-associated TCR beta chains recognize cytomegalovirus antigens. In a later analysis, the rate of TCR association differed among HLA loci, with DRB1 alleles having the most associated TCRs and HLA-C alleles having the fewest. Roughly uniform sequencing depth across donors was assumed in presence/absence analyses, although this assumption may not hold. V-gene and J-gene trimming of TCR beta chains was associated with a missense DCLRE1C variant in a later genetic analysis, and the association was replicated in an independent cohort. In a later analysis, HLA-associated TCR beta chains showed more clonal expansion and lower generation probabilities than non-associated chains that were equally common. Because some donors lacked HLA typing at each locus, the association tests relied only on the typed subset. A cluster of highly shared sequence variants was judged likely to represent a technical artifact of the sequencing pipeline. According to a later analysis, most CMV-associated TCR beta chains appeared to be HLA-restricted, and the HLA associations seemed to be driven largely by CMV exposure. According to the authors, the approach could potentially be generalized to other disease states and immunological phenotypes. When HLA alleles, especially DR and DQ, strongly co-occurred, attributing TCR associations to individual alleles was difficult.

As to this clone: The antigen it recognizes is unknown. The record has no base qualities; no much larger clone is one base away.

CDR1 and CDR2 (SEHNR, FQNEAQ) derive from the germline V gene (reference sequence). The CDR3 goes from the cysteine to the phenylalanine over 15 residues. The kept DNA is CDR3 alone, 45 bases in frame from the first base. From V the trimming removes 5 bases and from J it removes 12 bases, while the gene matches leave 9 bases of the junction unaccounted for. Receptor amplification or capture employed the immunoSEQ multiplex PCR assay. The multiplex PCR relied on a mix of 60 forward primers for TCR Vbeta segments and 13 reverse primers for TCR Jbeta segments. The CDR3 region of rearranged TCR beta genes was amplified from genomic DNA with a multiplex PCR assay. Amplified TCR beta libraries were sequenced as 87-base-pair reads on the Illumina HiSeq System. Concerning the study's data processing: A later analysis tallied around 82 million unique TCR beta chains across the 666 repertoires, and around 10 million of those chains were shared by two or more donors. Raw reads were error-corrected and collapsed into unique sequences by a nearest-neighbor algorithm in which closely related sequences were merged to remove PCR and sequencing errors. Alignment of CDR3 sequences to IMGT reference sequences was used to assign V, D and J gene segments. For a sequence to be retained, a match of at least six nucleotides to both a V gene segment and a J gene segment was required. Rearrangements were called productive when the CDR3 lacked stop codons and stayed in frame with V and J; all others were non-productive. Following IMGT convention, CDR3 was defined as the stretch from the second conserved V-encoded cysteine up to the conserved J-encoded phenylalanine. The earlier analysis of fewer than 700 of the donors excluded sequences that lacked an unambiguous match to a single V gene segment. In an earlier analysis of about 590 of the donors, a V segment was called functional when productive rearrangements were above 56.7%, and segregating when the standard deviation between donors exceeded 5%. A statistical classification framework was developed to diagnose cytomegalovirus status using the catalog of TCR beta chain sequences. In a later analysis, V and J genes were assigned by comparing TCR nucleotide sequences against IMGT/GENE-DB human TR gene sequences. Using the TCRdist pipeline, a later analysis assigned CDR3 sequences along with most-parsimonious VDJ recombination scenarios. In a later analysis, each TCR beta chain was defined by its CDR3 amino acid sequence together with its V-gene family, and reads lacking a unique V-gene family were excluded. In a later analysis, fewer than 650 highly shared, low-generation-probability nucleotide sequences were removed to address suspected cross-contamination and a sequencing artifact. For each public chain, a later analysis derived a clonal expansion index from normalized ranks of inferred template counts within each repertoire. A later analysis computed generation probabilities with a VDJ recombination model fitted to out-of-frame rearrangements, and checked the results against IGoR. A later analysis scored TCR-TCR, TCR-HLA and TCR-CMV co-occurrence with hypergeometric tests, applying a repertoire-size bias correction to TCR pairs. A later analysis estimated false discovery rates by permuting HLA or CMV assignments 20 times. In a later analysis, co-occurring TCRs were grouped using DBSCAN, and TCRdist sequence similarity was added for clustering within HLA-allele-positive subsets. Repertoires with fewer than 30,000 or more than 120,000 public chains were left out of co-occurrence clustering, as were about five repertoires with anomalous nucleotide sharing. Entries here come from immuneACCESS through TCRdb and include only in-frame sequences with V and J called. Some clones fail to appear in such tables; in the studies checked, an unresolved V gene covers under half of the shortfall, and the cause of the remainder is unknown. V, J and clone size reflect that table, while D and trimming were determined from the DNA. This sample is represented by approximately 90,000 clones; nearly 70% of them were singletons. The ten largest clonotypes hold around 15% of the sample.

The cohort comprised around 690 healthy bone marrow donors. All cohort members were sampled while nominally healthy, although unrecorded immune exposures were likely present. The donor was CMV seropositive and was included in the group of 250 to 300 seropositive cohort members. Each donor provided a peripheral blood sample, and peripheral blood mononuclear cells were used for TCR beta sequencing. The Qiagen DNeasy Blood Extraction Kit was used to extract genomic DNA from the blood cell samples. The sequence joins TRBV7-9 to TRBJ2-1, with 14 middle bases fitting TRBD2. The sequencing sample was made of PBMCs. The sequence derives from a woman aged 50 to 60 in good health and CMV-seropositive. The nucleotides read TGTGCCAGCAGCGTACCGGGACTAGCGGGAGTCGGGCAGTTCTTC. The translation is CASSVPGLAGVGQFF.